This TCR beta chain is drawn from a study of cytomegalovirus exposure and HLA in healthy donors. PCR involved 60 Vbeta and 13 Jbeta primers. Repertoires were generated with immunoSEQ multiplex PCR, while TCRdb's copy carries only in-frame clones and drops some. The table has some 120,000 clones, about four fifths seen once. The source is a woman between 45 and 65 years old in good health and CMV-seropositive. Material for sequencing was PBMCs.

CDR3 DNA: TGCGCCAGCAGCTTAACTACAACAGGGCAAGAAAGCTCCTACGAGCAGTACTTC. Translating gives CASSLTTTGQESSYEQYF. The J gene is TRBJ2-7, the V gene TRBV5-1; maybe TRBD1 (6 bases). Germline V lookup: CDR1 SGHRS, CDR2 YFSETQ. The CDR3 runs to 18 residues. V dropped 2 bases and J dropped 0 bases, with 21 bases sitting between them.